A selection of T cell receptor beta chains follows, all from one sample in a study of shared clonotypes between healthy human individuals. Generated by immunoSEQ multiplex PCR, the TCRdb table keeps only in-frame clones and is missing some. The table records millions of clones, around 94% of them present only once. Sequences were obtained from naive CD4+ T cells sorted from blood. The origin of the receptors is a man between 18 and 35 years old in good health. Both conserved end residues are part of each CDR3. D genes are given only for firm matches.

j_call v_call d_call cdr3_nt cdr3_aa
TRBJ1-2 TRBV28 - TGTGCCAGCACCTACTCCCTCGAACAGGGCTACACCTTC CASTYSLEQGYTF
TRBJ2-6 TRBV18 TRBD1 TGTGCCAGCTCACCACCGGGGACAGCCTTAGTTGGGGCCAACGTCCTGACTTTC CASSPPGTALVGANVLTF
TRBJ1-2 TRBV4-1 - TGCGCCAGCAGCCAAGTAGGAGGGGAAGCTAACTATGGCTACACCTTC CASSQVGGEANYGYTF
TRBJ2-6 TRBV5-4 TRBD1 TGTGCCAGCCTACGGACAGGGAGGTCTGGGGCCAACGTCCTGACTTTC CASLRTGRSGANVLTF
TRBJ2-7 TRBV2 - TGTGCCAGCAGAGGGCAGGGGACCTACGAGCAGTACTTC CASRGQGTYEQYF
TRBJ2-3 TRBV12-5 - TGTGCTAGTGGTTTAGAGGGAGCCCGCACAGATACGCAGTATTTT CASGLEGARTDTQYF
TRBJ2-1 TRBV5-6 TRBD1 TGTGCCAGCAGCCCCCAGACCGGGACAGTCTACAATGAGCAGTTCTTC CASSPQTGTVYNEQFF
TRBJ2-7 TRBV27 - TGTGCCAGCAGCCCCGGCCACCTCTCCTACGAGCAGTACTTC CASSPGHLSYEQYF
TRBJ2-3 TRBV7-3 TRBD2 TGTGCCAGCAGCTCCCTGACTAGCGGACCCACAGATACGCAGTATTTT CASSSLTSGPTDTQYF
TRBJ2-1 TRBV28 - TGTGCCAGCTGCTTCCGAGCGGGTGAGCAGTTCTTC CASCFRAGEQFF
TRBJ2-1 TRBV5-6 TRBD2 TGTGCCAGCAGCTTTAGGGCTAGCGGGAGGGGTGAGCAGTTCTTC CASSFRASGRGEQFF